This is a list of T cell receptor beta chains from one sample in a study of siplizumab effects on memory and regulatory T cells. The data were produced by immunoSEQ multiplex PCR, yet TCRdb's version contains in-frame clones alone and is incomplete. The sample lists approximately 100,000 clones, 94% seen once, with 0.55% to 0.65% in the top ten. Sequenced input: Tregs sorted from blood. The receptor source for this set is a human donor in good health. CDR3s include the opening cysteine and the closing phenylalanine or tryptophan. The D gene is left open where the match is weak. Expanded clones are given a class, and other clones once, few, many or no size at all.

.	TRBV7-2	.	TRBJ2-7	CASSLASGIRMREQYF	TGTGCCAGCAGCTTAGCCTCAGGGATACGAATGCGCGAGCAGTACTTC
.	TRBV7-9	.	TRBJ1-1	CASSPQGGWGRTEAFF	TGTGCCAGCAGCCCACAGGGCGGGTGGGGAAGGACTGAAGCTTTCTTT
.	TRBV11-3	TRBD2	TRBJ2-1	CASSMGLAGEYEQFF	TGTGCCAGCAGCATGGGACTAGCGGGAGAGTATGAGCAGTTCTTC
.	TRBV2	.	TRBJ2-3	CASSDPTYTQYF	TGTGCCAGCAGTGACCCCACTTATACGCAGTATTTT
.	TRBV11-2	.	TRBJ2-7	CASSHSPYEQYF	TGTGCCAGCAGCCATTCCCCTTACGAGCAGTACTTC
.	TRBV29-1	.	TRBJ2-5	CSVDWGETQYF	TGCAGCGTTGACTGGGGGGAGACCCAGTACTTC
.	TRBV19	TRBD1	TRBJ2-5	CASSGGQGETQYF	TGTGCCAGTAGTGGGGGACAGGGGGAGACCCAGTACTTC
.	TRBV30	.	TRBJ1-5	CAWSAGIWDSNQPQHF	TGTGCCTGGAGCGCGGGGATTTGGGATAGCAATCAGCCCCAGCATTTT
.	TRBV10-1	.	TRBJ2-6	CASSGSGANVLTF	TGCGCCAGCAGTGGTTCTGGGGCCAACGTCCTGACTTTC
.	TRBV6-1	.	TRBJ1-3	CASIPPSSGNTIYF	TGTGCCAGCATACCACCCTCCTCTGGAAACACCATATATTTT
.	TRBV6-5	.	TRBJ2-7	CASSYWIDYEQYF	TGTGCCAGCAGTTACTGGATAGACTACGAGCAGTACTTC
.	TRBV6-6	TRBD1	TRBJ1-4	CASSRQGLNEKLFF	TGTGCCAGCAGTCGACAGGGGCTTAATGAAAAACTGTTTTTT
.	TRBV30	TRBD2	TRBJ2-3	CAWYGTSHTQYF	TGTGCCTGGTACGGGACTAGTCATACGCAGTATTTT
.	TRBV30	.	TRBJ1-5	CAWCATGVVQPQHF	TGTGCCTGGTGCGCGACAGGCGTGGTGCAGCCCCAGCATTTT
once	TRBV7-2	TRBD2	TRBJ2-5	CASSLVPAGGIQETQYF	TGTGCCAGCAGCTTAGTTCCAGCGGGAGGCATCCAAGAGACCCAGTACTTC
.	TRBV13	.	TRBJ2-2	CASSFVAGELFF	TGTGCCAGCAGCTTCGTCGCCGGGGAGCTGTTTTTT
.	TRBV7-9	.	TRBJ1-1	CASSFPRTEAFF	TGTGCCAGCAGCTTTCCTCGAACTGAAGCTTTCTTT
.	TRBV5-5	TRBD2	TRBJ2-3	CASTSRGLAGGLSTDTQYF	TGTGCCAGCACCTCAAGAGGACTAGCGGGAGGATTGAGCACAGATACGCAGTATTTT
.	TRBV2	.	TRBJ2-7	CASSDPGACSF	TGTGCCAGCAGTGACCCAGGGGCTTGCTCCTTC
.	TRBV19	.	TRBJ2-3	CASSIGQGGDTQYF	TGTGCCAGTAGTATCGGACAGGGAGGGGATACGCAGTATTTT
.	TRBV7-9	TRBD2	TRBJ2-1	CASSLDGRAWNEQFF	TGTGCCAGCAGCTTAGACGGGAGGGCCTGGAATGAGCAGTTCTTC
few	TRBV2	.	TRBJ1-1	CASSEQGTTEAFF	TGTGCCAGCAGTGAACAAGGGACGACTGAAGCTTTCTTT
.	TRBV5-1	TRBD1	TRBJ1-4	CASSRTGTGGEKLFF	TGCGCCAGCAGCCGCACCGGGACAGGGGGTGAAAAACTGTTTTTT
.	TRBV5-1	.	TRBJ2-7	CASSLEGGSNRAYEQYF	TGCGCCAGCAGCTTGGAAGGGGGATCGAACAGAGCCTACGAGCAGTACTTC
.	TRBV7-9	.	TRBJ1-6	CASSPLGQNSPLHF	TGTGCCAGCAGCCCCCTTGGGCAGAATTCACCCCTCCACTTT
.	TRBV27	TRBD2	TRBJ2-1	CASINLYGLAGIHEQFF	TGTGCCAGCATAAATCTGTACGGACTAGCGGGAATTCATGAGCAGTTCTTC
.	TRBV5-1	TRBD1	TRBJ1-2	CASSRTGGTGGYTF	TGCGCCAGCAGCCGTACAGGGGGCACTGGTGGCTACACCTTC
.	TRBV19	.	TRBJ2-1	CASSIRSWDGLNEQFF	TGTGCCAGTAGTATAAGATCTTGGGACGGGTTAAATGAGCAGTTCTTC
once	TRBV5-4	TRBD2	TRBJ2-7	CASSLAGGSAYEQYF	TGTGCCAGCAGCCTGGCAGGCGGGAGTGCCTACGAGCAGTACTTC
.	TRBV11-2	.	TRBJ1-1	CASSPLGQFEAFF	TGTGCCAGCAGCCCCCTCGGACAGTTTGAAGCTTTCTTT
.	TRBV14	.	TRBJ2-1	CASSQEVVVNEQFF	TGTGCCAGCAGCCAAGAAGTAGTCGTCAATGAGCAGTTCTTC
.	TRBV6-5	.	TRBJ1-2	CASSYSGNYGYTF	TGTGCCAGCAGTTACTCCGGGAACTATGGCTACACCTTC
.	TRBV30	.	TRBJ1-2	CAWSITNYGYTF	TGTGCCTGGAGTATCACTAACTATGGCTACACCTTC
.	TRBV2	TRBD1	TRBJ2-3	CASSGDRGADTQYF	TGTGCCAGCAGTGGGGACAGGGGGGCAGATACGCAGTATTTT
.	TRBV18	.	TRBJ2-7	CASSLNTAYEQYF	TGTGCCAGCTCATTAAACACTGCCTACGAGCAGTACTTC
.	TRBV5-4	TRBD1	TRBJ2-4	CASRRQGLNIQYF	TGTGCCAGCAGACGACAGGGGTTAAACATTCAGTACTTC
.	TRBV7-2	.	TRBJ1-4	CASSLVSVGHGNEKLFF	TGTGCCAGCAGCTTAGTTTCTGTAGGCCATGGTAATGAAAAACTGTTTTTT
.	TRBV5-1	.	TRBJ1-4	CASSSQTALLSTNEKLFF	TGCGCCAGCAGCAGTCAGACAGCGCTACTCTCAACTAATGAAAAACTGTTTTTT
.	TRBV6-1	TRBD1	TRBJ1-5	CASSLRQGYQPQHF	TGTGCCAGCAGCCTCAGACAGGGCTATCAGCCCCAGCATTTT